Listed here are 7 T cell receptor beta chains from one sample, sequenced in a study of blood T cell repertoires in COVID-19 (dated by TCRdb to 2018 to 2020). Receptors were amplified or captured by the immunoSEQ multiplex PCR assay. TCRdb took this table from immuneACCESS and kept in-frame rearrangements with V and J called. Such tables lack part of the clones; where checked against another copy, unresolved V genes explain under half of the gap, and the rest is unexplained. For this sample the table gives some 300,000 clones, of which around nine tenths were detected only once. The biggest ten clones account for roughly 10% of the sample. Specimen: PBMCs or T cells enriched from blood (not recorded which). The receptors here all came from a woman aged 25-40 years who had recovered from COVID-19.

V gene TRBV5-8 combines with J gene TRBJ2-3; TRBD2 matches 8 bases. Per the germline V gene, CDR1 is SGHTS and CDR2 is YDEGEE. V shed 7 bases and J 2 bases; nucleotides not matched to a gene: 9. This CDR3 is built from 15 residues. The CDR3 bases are TGTGCCAGCGAGAGCGGGAGTAGGTACACAGATACGCAGTATTTT. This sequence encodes CASESGSRYTDTQYF.

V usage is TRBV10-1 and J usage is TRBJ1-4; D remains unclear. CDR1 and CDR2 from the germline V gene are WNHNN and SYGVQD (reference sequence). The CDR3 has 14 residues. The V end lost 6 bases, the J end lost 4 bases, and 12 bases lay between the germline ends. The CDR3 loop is CASSGGSLNEKLFF. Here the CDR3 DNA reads TGCGCCAGCAGCGGAGGGAGCCTTAATGAAAAACTGTTTTTT.

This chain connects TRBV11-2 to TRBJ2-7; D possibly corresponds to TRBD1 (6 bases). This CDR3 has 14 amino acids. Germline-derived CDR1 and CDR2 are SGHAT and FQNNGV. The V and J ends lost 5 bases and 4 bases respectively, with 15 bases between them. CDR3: CASSPVEGGYEQYF. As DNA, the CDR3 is TGTGCCAGCAGCCCGGTGGAAGGGGGATACGAGCAGTACTTC.

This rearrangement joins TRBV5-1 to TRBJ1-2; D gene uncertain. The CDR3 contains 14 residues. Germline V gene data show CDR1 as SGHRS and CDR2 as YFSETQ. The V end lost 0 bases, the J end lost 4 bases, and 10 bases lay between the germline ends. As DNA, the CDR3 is TGCGCCAGCAGCTTGGAGTCGGGTGGCTATGGCTACACCTTC. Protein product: CASSLESGGYGYTF. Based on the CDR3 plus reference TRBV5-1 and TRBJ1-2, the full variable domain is KAGVTQTPRYLIKTRGQQVTLSCSPISGHRSVSWYQQTPGQGLQFLFEYFSETQRNKGNFPGRFSGRQFSNSRSEMNVSTLELGDSALYLCASSLESGGYGYTFGSGTRLTVV.

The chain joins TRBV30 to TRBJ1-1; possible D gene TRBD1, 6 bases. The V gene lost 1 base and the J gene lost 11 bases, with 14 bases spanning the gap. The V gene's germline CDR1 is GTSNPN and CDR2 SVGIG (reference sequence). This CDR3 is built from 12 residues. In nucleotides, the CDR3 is TGTGCCTGGAGTGGGGGGCTTTACTTTGCTTTCTTT. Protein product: CAWSGGLYFAFF.

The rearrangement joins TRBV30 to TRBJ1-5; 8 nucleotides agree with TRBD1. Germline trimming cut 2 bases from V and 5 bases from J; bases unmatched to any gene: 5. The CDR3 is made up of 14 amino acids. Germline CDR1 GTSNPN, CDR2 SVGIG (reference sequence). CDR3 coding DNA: TGTGCCTGGAGTTCAACAGGGGGGGATCAGCCCCAGCATTTT. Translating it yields CAWSSTGGDQPQHF.

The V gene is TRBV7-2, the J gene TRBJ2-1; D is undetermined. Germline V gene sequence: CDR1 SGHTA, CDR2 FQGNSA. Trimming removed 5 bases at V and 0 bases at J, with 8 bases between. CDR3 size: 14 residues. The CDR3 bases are TGTGCCAGCAGCCCAGGAAACTCCTACAATGAGCAGTTCTTC. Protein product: CASSPGNSYNEQFF.